Following are 12 T cell receptor beta chains from one sample sequenced in a study of OX40 agonist ivuxolimab in advanced cancers. The assay was immunoSEQ multiplex PCR, and TCRdb's table has in-frame clones only and misses some. The sample shows some 64,000 clones, over 90% of them seen only once. This specimen was CD4+ or CD8+ T cells sorted from blood, taken in a trial of the OX40 agonist ivuxolimab. Receptors were obtained from an adult with an advanced solid tumor such as melanoma, head and neck, liver or kidney cancer.

The rearrangement joins TRBV29-1 to TRBJ2-3; unclear D gene. Germline CDR1 SQVTM, CDR2 ANQGSEA. Trimming cost V 1 base and J 1 base, with 3 bases left between them. The CDR3 contains 12 residues. The CDR3 nucleotides are TGCAGCGTTGAAGTGGGCACAGATACGCAGTATTTT. As protein: CSVEVGTDTQYF.

The V and J genes are TRBV28 and TRBJ2-1, with D unclear. Germline V gene lookup returns CDR1 MDHEN and CDR2 SYDVKM. V lost 6 bases, J lost 6 bases, and 9 bases lay in between. There are 12 residues in the CDR3. The CDR3 is CASSHIVNEQFF. As DNA, the CDR3 is TGTGCCAGCAGCCACATCGTCAATGAGCAGTTCTTC.

The chain recombines TRBV19 with TRBJ2-7; D is unclear. This CDR3 comprises 13 residues. Trimming removed 5 bases from V and 0 bases from J, with 8 bases in between. Germline V lookup: CDR1 LNHDA, CDR2 SQIVND (reference sequence). The CDR3 protein is CASSSGSSYEQYF. The CDR3 coding sequence is TGTGCCAGTAGTTCTGGAAGCTCCTACGAGCAGTACTTC. Based on the CDR3 plus reference TRBV19 and TRBJ2-7, the full variable domain is DGGITQSPKYLFRKEGQNVTLSCEQNLNHDAMYWYRQDPGQGLRLIYYSQIVNDFQKGDIAEGYSVSREKKESFPLTVTSAQKNPTAFYLCASSSGSSYEQYFGPGTRLTVT.

The V gene is TRBV6-5, the J gene TRBJ2-7, with 9 bases lining up with TRBD2. The germline CDR1 and CDR2 sequences are MNHEY and SVGAGI. Unmatched junction bases numbered 2, after V lost 0 bases and J lost 2 bases. This CDR3 is 15 amino acids long. The CDR3 is CASSYSAGGAYEQYF. Written as DNA, the CDR3 is TGTGCCAGCAGTTACTCAGCGGGAGGTGCCTACGAGCAGTACTTC.

The table lists this clone with a count of one. The chain joins TRBV6-6 to TRBJ2-7, with D unclear. CDR3 length: 13 residues. Trimming left V 6 bases short and J 4 bases short, with 13 bases between. Germline CDR1 reads MNHNY; CDR2 reads SVGAGI (reference sequence). The CDR3 DNA sequence: TGTGCCAGCAGCGTCATGGTTTCGTACGAGCAGTACTTC. Translating gives CASSVMVSYEQYF.

The chain recombines TRBV6-6 with TRBJ2-1, with D perhaps TRBD1 (6 bases). V lost 6 bases and J lost 4, with 19 bases in between. Germline CDR1 reads MNHNY; CDR2 reads SVGAGI (reference sequence). The CDR3 has 16 residues. This CDR3 is CASRPITGRQYNEQFF. In DNA form, the CDR3 reads TGTGCCAGCAGGCCGATTACAGGGCGACAATACAATGAGCAGTTCTTC.

V gene TRBV7-9 combines with J gene TRBJ2-3; D is unresolved. V lost 5 bases and J lost 0, with 12 bases in between. This CDR3 comprises 15 residues. Germline CDR1 reads SEHNR; CDR2 reads FQNEAQ (reference sequence). CDR3 sequence reads: CASSNTPSSTDTQYF. CDR3 DNA sequence: TGTGCCAGCAGCAACACACCCTCTAGCACAGATACGCAGTATTTT.

The chain recombines TRBV6-5 with TRBJ1-2; TRBD1 is a possible D gene (5 bases). Germline V gene data show CDR1 as MNHEY and CDR2 as SVGAGI. Between the trimmed V and J ends, which lost 6 bases and 6 bases, there was a span of 11 bases. CDR3 length: 12 residues. CDR3 amino acids: CASSLGGNGYTF. As DNA, the CDR3 is TGTGCCAGCAGCCTTGGGGGGAATGGCTACACCTTC.

V and J are TRBV14 and TRBJ1-3; a possible D gene is TRBD1 (6 bases). The CDR3 covers 16 residues. The ends were cut back, 0 bases at V and 3 bases at J, with 12 bases in the middle. Per germline, CDR1 SGHDN and CDR2 FVKESK. The CDR3 nucleotides are TGTGCCAGCAGCCAAGATATGGGGGCGCGTGGAAACACCATATATTTT. It is translated as CASSQDMGARGNTIYF.

The chain joins TRBV5-1 to TRBJ2-7, with a tentative D call TRBD2 (6 bases). The CDR3 runs 15 residues. Germline V lookup: CDR1 SGHRS, CDR2 YFSETQ. Trimming stripped 3 bases from V and 0 bases from J, with 13 bases between. The CDR3 coding sequence is TGCGCCAGCAGCTGGGCCGCGGGGAGCTCCTACGAGCAGTACTTC. This codes for CASSWAAGSSYEQYF.

In nucleotides, the CDR3 is TGCGCCAGCAGAGCGGGAGTCGGCACAGATACGCAGTATTTT. Translation: CASRAGVGTDTQYF. The chain recombines TRBV10-2 with TRBJ2-3, with 8 bases fitting TRBD2. CDR1 and CDR2 (germline): WSHSY, SAAADI. This CDR3 contains 14 residues. The V segment lost 6 bases and the J segment 1 base; nucleotides outside the gene matches: 3.

V gene TRBV5-1 combines with J gene TRBJ2-5; 9 bases agree with TRBD2. CDR1 SGHRS and CDR2 YFSETQ come from the germline V gene. J was trimmed by 4 bases and V by 4 bases; bases with no gene match: 14. The length of the CDR3 is 17 residues. CDR3 bases: TGCGCCAGCAGCCTGCTTAGCGGGAGTGAGTTGACAGAGACCCAGTACTTC. This gives the protein CASSLLSGSELTETQYF.